The 21 T cell receptor beta chains given below trace back to one sample, sequenced in a study of cytotoxic CD8 clonotypes in ibrutinib-treated CLL. The protocol was immunoSEQ multiplex PCR, while the TCRdb copy is restricted to in-frame clones and leaves out a portion. The top ten hold 2.5% to 3.5% of the sample, which has tens of thousands of clones, 90% seen once. The material sequenced was PBMCs, taken after 12 months of ibrutinib treatment. The receptor set was obtained from a human donor with chronic lymphocytic leukemia.

The J gene is TRBJ1-5, the V gene TRBV6-1; TRBD1 might be the D (5 bases). Trimming pared 4 bases from V and 5 bases from J, leaving 15 bases between. The CDR3 has 15 residues. Germline V gives CDR1 MNHNS, CDR2 SASEGT. The CDR3 protein is CASSVLGREDQPQHF. CDR3 coding DNA: TGTGCCAGCAGTGTTCTGGGCAGGGAGGATCAGCCCCAGCATTTT.

This chain connects TRBV7-3 to TRBJ1-2; 10 nucleotides align to TRBD1. With 7 bases clipped from V and 4 bases from J, the junction kept 24 bases outside the gene matches. The CDR3 loop spans 20 amino acids. In germline, CDR1 is SGHTA, CDR2 FQGTGA. CDR3 sequence reads: CASTPVGAPGQGLIGYGYTF. The CDR3 DNA reads as TGTGCCAGCACCCCGGTCGGGGCTCCGGGACAGGGGCTTATCGGCTATGGCTACACCTTC.

This clone was seen once. This chain uses TRBV19 with TRBJ1-3; 7 bases line up with TRBD1. V dropped 7 bases and J dropped 0; count of bases not matched to a gene: 3. The CDR3 has 14 amino acids. CDR1 and CDR2 (germline): LNHDA, SQIVND (reference sequence). The DNA for the CDR3 is TGTGCCAGTACCGCAGGGGGCTCTGGAAACACCATATATTTT. Protein product: CASTAGGSGNTIYF.

CDR3 amino acids: CASSQQGALPGANVLTF. In nucleotides, the CDR3 is TGTGCCAGCAGCCAACAAGGGGCCCTCCCTGGGGCCAACGTCCTGACTTTC. The chain is built from TRBV7-6 and TRBJ2-6; TRBD1 might be the D (5 bases). Germline CDR1 SGHVS, CDR2 FNYEAQ. The CDR3 spans 17 residues. V lost 5 bases to trimming and J lost 2 bases, with 16 bases between them.

The chain links TRBV4-3 to TRBJ2-7; D perhaps matches TRBD1 (6 bases). The V gene lost 4 bases and the J gene lost 0 bases, with 13 bases spanning the gap. The CDR3 has 15 amino acids. Germline CDR1 and CDR2: LGHNA and YSLEER. CDR3 loop: CASSPRQAISYEQYF. In DNA form, the CDR3 reads TGCGCCAGCAGCCCTCGACAGGCGATCTCCTACGAGCAGTACTTC.

This clone was recorded only once. The V gene is TRBV28, the J gene TRBJ2-3; 8 nucleotides match TRBD1. V was pared by 6 bases and J by 5 bases, with 10 bases of the junction left unmatched. The CDR3 is 15 amino acids. Germline V gives CDR1 MDHEN, CDR2 SYDVKM. Written as DNA, the CDR3 is TGTGCCAGCAGCAGTACCAGGGGGCGCTTAGATACGCAGTATTTT. Amino acid sequence: CASSSTRGRLDTQYF.

The V gene is TRBV15, the J gene TRBJ1-1; weak D call: TRBD1 (6 bases). This CDR3 contains 15 residues. CDR1 is LNHNV and CDR2 is YYDKDF in the germline V gene (reference sequence). V lost 8 bases to trimming and J lost 0 bases, with 16 bases between them. CDR3 coding DNA: TGTGCCACCGGAACGGACAGCCTCATGAACACTGAAGCTTTCTTT. Amino acid sequence: CATGTDSLMNTEAFF.

The chain recombines TRBV6-5 with TRBJ2-5; 7 bases agree with TRBD1. In germline, CDR1 is MNHEY, CDR2 SVGAGI. The CDR3 runs 16 residues. Unmatched junction bases numbered 9, after V lost 0 bases and J lost 5 bases. CDR3 coding DNA: TGTGCCAGCAGTTACTCGAATTCACAGGGGTCGGAGACCCAGTACTTC. It encodes CASSYSNSQGSETQYF.

The rearrangement joins TRBV30 to TRBJ1-1; D not certain. Germline V gene lookup returns CDR1 GTSNPN and CDR2 SVGIG (reference sequence). The CDR3 length is 13 residues. With 3 bases removed from V and 2 bases from J, the gap between germline ends came to 10 bases. The CDR3 nucleotides are TGTGCCTGGAGGTGGGGAACAAACACTGAAGCTTTCTTT. It yields the protein CAWRWGTNTEAFF.

This sequence joins TRBV11-1 and TRBJ2-2; 8 bases are shared with TRBD1. The CDR3 runs 14 residues. Per germline, CDR1 SGHAT and CDR2 FQDESV (reference sequence). V trimming: 5 bases; J trimming: 7 bases; junction bases outside the gene matches: 6. CDR3 DNA sequence: TGTGCCAGCAGCGAAACAGGGGGAGTCGGGGAGCTGTTTTTT. Its protein is CASSETGGVGELFF. Based on the CDR3 plus reference TRBV11-1 and TRBJ2-2, the full variable domain is EAEVAQSPRYKITEKSQAVAFWCDPISGHATLYWYRQILGQGPELLVQFQDESVVDDSQLPKDRFSAERLKGVDSTLKIQPAELGDSAMYLCASSETGGVGELFFGEGSRLTVL.

The chain links TRBV18 to TRBJ2-7, with D possibly called TRBD1 or TRBD2 (5 bases each). The CDR3 contains 13 residues. Germline V gene data show CDR1 as KGHSH and CDR2 as LQKENI. The germline V and J ends were trimmed by 3 bases and 3 bases, with 9 bases remaining between them. The CDR3 here is CASSPRDGYEQYF. The CDR3 bases are TGTGCCAGCTCACCCCGGGACGGCTACGAGCAGTACTTC.

The rearrangement links TRBV19 to TRBJ2-5; 10 bases map to TRBD1. With 4 bases clipped from V and 4 bases from J, the junction kept 24 bases outside the gene matches. This CDR3 has 21 amino acids. Per germline, CDR1 LNHDA and CDR2 SQIVND (reference sequence). This chain's CDR3 is CASSSLGMYSMRTGGSETQYF. As DNA, the CDR3 is TGTGCCAGTAGTAGCCTGGGGATGTATTCAATGCGGACAGGGGGATCAGAGACCCAGTACTTC. Variable domain in full (rest from reference TRBV19 and TRBJ2-5): DGGITQSPKYLFRKEGQNVTLSCEQNLNHDAMYWYRQDPGQGLRLIYYSQIVNDFQKGDIAEGYSVSREKKESFPLTVTSAQKNPTAFYLCASSSLGMYSMRTGGSETQYFGPGTRLLVL.

The count of this clone is one. The chain employs TRBV25-1 and TRBJ2-1, with D hard to call. Germline CDR1 and CDR2: MGHDK and SYGVNS. Between the trimmed V and J ends, which lost 4 bases and 0 bases, there was a span of 7 bases. This CDR3 has 14 residues. This chain's CDR3 is CASSARVSYNEQFF. The CDR3 DNA is TGTGCCAGCAGTGCTAGAGTCTCCTACAATGAGCAGTTCTTC.

This chain joins TRBV5-5 and TRBJ1-5; a weak D match, TRBD1 (5 bases). Germline lookup yields CDR1 SGHKS and CDR2 YYEKEE (reference sequence). V was clipped by 5 bases and J by 0 bases, with 12 bases between them. CDR3 length equals 15 residues. The CDR3 region is CASRPGLSSNQPQHF. The CDR3 DNA reads TGTGCCAGCAGACCGGGACTTAGTAGCAATCAGCCCCAGCATTTT.

The chain recombines TRBV19 with TRBJ2-7; TRBD2 agrees at 9 bases. The CDR3 extends over 15 amino acids. Losses at the gene ends were 0 bases for V and 7 bases for J; bases not matched to a gene: 7. Germline values: CDR1 LNHDA, CDR2 SQIVND (reference sequence). The DNA for the CDR3 is TGTGCCAGTAGTATAGATCGCGGGAGGGCCGGAGAGCAGTACTTC. It codes for CASSIDRGRAGEQYF.

The genes are TRBV19 and TRBJ2-4; D not resolved. Per germline, CDR1 LNHDA and CDR2 SQIVND (reference sequence). This CDR3 has 13 amino acids. Trimming removed 2 bases at V and 5 bases at J, with 7 bases between. CDR3 nucleotides: TGTGCCAGTAGTATATACAGAGAAAACATTCAGTACTTC. Translating gives CASSIYRENIQYF.

V gene TRBV7-6 combines with J gene TRBJ2-5; 7 bases match TRBD1. J lost 2 bases, V lost 3 bases, and 6 bases had no gene match. The CDR3 spans 15 residues. Germline loops: CDR1 SGHVS, CDR2 FNYEAQ. The CDR3 bases are TGTGCCAGCAGCTTCAGTGGGACAGAGCAAGAGACCCAGTACTTC. Translating it yields CASSFSGTEQETQYF.

Here the CDR3 reads CASSLVIHSGNTIYF. The CDR3 DNA follows: TGTGCCAGCAGCTTAGTAATCCACTCTGGAAACACCATATATTTT. V usage is TRBV11-2 and J usage is TRBJ1-3; D gene unclear. Germline loops: CDR1 SGHAT, CDR2 FQNNGV. This CDR3 is built from 15 residues. The ends were cut back, 1 base at V and 0 bases at J, with 7 bases in the middle. The entire variable domain, with the rest obtained from reference TRBV11-2 and TRBJ1-3, is as follows: EAGVAQSPRYKIIEKRQSVAFWCNPISGHATLYWYQQILGQGPKLLIQFQNNGVVDDSQLPKDRFSAERLKGVDSTLKIQPAKLEDSAVYLCASSLVIHSGNTIYFGEGSWLTVV.

This chain links TRBV6-6 with TRBJ2-1; TRBD1 matches 9 bases. Trimming at V came to 5 bases and at J to 5 bases, leaving 4 bases not matched to a gene. CDR3 length equals 14 residues. Germline V gene data show CDR1 as MNHNY and CDR2 as SVGAGI (reference sequence). The CDR3 coding sequence is TGTGCCAGCAGTGCGGGACAGGGAGACAATGAGCAGTTCTTC. Protein product: CASSAGQGDNEQFF.

The rearrangement joins TRBV6-1 to TRBJ2-3; the D is unclear. The germline gives CDR1 MNHNS, CDR2 SASEGT. This CDR3 contains 14 residues. Trimming removed 5 bases from V and 10 bases from J, with 19 bases in between. CDR3: CASSLDGPPLSQYF. CDR3 DNA: TGTGCCAGCAGTCTGGACGGACCCCCTTTGTCGCAGTATTTT.

The chain combines TRBV30 with TRBJ1-4; TRBD1 agrees at 8 bases. The V gene end was trimmed by 2 bases and the J gene end by 7 bases; junction bases not matched to a gene: 15. The germline CDR1 and CDR2 sequences are GTSNPN and SVGIG (reference sequence). The CDR3 covers 17 residues. This chain's CDR3 is CAWSPTLGQGLSEKLFF. CDR3 nucleotides: TGTGCCTGGAGTCCAACTTTAGGACAGGGCTTGAGTGAAAAACTGTTTTTT. Full variable domain (remainder filled in from reference TRBV30 and TRBJ1-4): SQTIHQWPATLVQPVGSPLSLECTVEGTSNPNLYWYRQAAGRGLQLLFYSVGIGQISSEVPQNLSASRPQDRQFILSSKKLLLSDSGFYLCAWSPTLGQGLSEKLFFGSGTQLSVL.